This TCR beta chain was sequenced in a study of blood T cells in healthy people across ages. The second PCR ran roughly 6 to 11 cycles with a sample-barcoded 5' primer and J-beta primers. MiXCR was run by TCRdb on the 5' RACE reads, yielding one entry per CDR3 protein. The repertoire holds over 450,000 distinct CDR3 sequences, with more than 20% as singletons. CDR1 and CDR2 (germline): SGHTA, FQGNSA. Trimming removed 5 bases from V and 11 bases from J; junction bases left unmatched: 11. The CDR3 sequence is 14 residues long. These same data were also listed under a study on T cells of mothers and their children.

The chain recombines TRBV7-2 with TRBJ2-4, with 8 bases lining up with TRBD1. The sequence came from a boy between 10 and 17 years old in good health. The material sequenced was blood. The CDR3 here is CASSSSGQGNLQYF. The DNA for the CDR3 is TGTGCCAGCAGCAGTTCCGGACAGGGAAATCTTCAGTACTTC.